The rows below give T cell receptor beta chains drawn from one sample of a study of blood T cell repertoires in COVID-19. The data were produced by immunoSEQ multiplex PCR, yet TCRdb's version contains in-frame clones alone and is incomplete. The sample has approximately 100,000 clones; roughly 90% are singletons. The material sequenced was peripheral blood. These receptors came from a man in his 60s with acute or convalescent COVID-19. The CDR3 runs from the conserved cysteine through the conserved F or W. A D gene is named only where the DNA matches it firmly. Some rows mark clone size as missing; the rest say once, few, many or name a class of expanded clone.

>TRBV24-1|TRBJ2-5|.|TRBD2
TGTGCCACCAGTGCCTTAGCGGGAAGAGAAGAGACCCAGTACTTC
CATSALAGREETQYF
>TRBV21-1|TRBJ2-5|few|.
TGTGCCAGCAGCAAAAGGGAGGTGGCAGGGGGGCGGGAGACCCAGTACTTC
CASSKREVAGGRETQYF
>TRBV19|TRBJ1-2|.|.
TGTGCCAGTAGTCCCTCAGGCGGCAGGGTCTATGGCTACACCTTC
CASSPSGGRVYGYTF
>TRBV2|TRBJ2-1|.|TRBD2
TGTGCCAGCAGTGGCACCGGGACTAGCGGATACAATGAGCAGTTCTTC
CASSGTGTSGYNEQFF
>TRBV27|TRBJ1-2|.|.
TGTGCCAGCAGTTTATGGGCAGGAAAGGAATATGGCTACACCTTC
CASSLWAGKEYGYTF
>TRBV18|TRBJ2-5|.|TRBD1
TGTGCCAGCTCACCAGAGACAGGGGGCGAAGAGACCCAGTACTTC
CASSPETGGEETQYF
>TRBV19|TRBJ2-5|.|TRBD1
TGTGCCACATGGGACAGGGGTCGTAGCGAGACCCAGTACTTC
CATWDRGRSETQYF
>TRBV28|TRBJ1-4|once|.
TGTGCCAGCAGCCCAGGTGACAGGTCAAGTAATGAAAAACTGTTTTTT
CASSPGDRSSNEKLFF
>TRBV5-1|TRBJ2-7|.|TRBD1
TGCGCCAGCAGCTCGGGGCTCGTACAGGGGGCATCCTACGAGCAGTACTTC
CASSSGLVQGASYEQYF
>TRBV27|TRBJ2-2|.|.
TGTGCCAGCAGCCTGGCGAGAGGTTTCAGTATGCCCGGGGAGCTGTTTTTT
CASSLARGFSMPGELFF
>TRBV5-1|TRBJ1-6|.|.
TGCGCCAGCAGCTTATCACAGGCCCCGAATTCACCCCTCCACTTT
CASSLSQAPNSPLHF
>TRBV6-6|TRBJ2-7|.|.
TGTGCCAGCAGTTACTTAGTAGACGAGCAGTACTTC
CASSYLVDEQYF
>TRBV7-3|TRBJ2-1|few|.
TGTGCCAGCAGCTTAGTGATCGGCGGTGAGCAGTTCTTC
CASSLVIGGEQFF
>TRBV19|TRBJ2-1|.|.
TGTGCCAGTAGTGGAGGCTTGAAGAATGAGCAGTTCTTC
CASSGGLKNEQFF
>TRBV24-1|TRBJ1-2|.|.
TGTGCCACCAGTGGTGATCGCGGGCCCCCTTACGGCTACACCTTC
CATSGDRGPPYGYTF
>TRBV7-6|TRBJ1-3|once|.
TGTGCCAGCAGCTCAGGGCGGTCTGGAAACACCATATATTTT
CASSSGRSGNTIYF
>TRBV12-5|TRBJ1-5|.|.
TGTGCTAGTGGTTTGCAGGGCTCAAGCAATCAGCCCCAGCATTTT
CASGLQGSSNQPQHF
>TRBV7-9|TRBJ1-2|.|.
TGTGCCAGCAGCTTACAGGGGTTCTATGGCTACACCTTC
CASSLQGFYGYTF
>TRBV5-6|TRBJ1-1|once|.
TGTGCCAGCAGCTTACCGGGACAGAACACTGAAGCTTTCTTT
CASSLPGQNTEAFF
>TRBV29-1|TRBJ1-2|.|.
TGCAGCTCCTCAGGGGTAAACTATGGCTACACCTTC
CSSSGVNYGYTF
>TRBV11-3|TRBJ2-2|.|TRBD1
TGTGCCAGCAGCCTAGGGACAGCCAACACCGGGGAGCTGTTTTTT
CASSLGTANTGELFF
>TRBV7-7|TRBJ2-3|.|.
TGTGCCAGCAGCTTCGGCGGCGCAGATACGCAGTATTTT
CASSFGGADTQYF
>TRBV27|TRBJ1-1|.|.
TGTGCCAGCAGTTGGGCAGGTCCTACTGAAGCTTTCTTT
CASSWAGPTEAFF
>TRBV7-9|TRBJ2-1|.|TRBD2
TGTGCCAGCAGCTTAGGGCCCAGCGGGACCAATGAGCAGTTCTTC
CASSLGPSGTNEQFF
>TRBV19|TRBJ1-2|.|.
TGTGCCAGTAGTTTAGGAAAAGGGGATTATGGCTACACCTTC
CASSLGKGDYGYTF
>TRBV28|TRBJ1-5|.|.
TGTGCCAGCACCCGGAGCGGAGGCAATCAGCCCCAGCATTTT
CASTRSGGNQPQHF
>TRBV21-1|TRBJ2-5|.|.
TGTGCCAGCAGCAAAGGGCCGACTGAAGAGACCCAGTACTTC
CASSKGPTEETQYF
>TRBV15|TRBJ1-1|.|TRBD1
TGTGCCACCAGCAGAGGGGTGCACAGGGGCATGAACACTGAAGCTTTCTTT
CATSRGVHRGMNTEAFF
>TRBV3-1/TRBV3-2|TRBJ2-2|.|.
TGTGCCAGCAGCCTAACGAACACCGGGGAGCTGTTTTTT
CASSLTNTGELFF
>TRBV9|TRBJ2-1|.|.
TGTGCCAGCAGCGTCCGAGGGAGTGGTAAAAATGAGCAGTTCTTC
CASSVRGSGKNEQFF
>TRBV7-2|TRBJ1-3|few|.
TGTGCCAGCAGCTTAGCGCGGTTAGGCCCCTCTGGAAACACCATATATTTT
CASSLARLGPSGNTIYF
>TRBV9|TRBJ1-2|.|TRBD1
TGTGCCAGCAGCGGTGGGGGACAGGGTAACTATGGCTACACCTTC
CASSGGGQGNYGYTF
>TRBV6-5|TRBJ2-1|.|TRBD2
TGTGCCAGCAGTTACTCGAAAGCTAGCGGGAGTGGAGAGCAGTTCTTC
CASSYSKASGSGEQFF
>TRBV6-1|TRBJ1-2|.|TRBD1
TGTGCCAGCAGTGAAGGAACCGGGACAGGGAACTATGGCTACACCTTC
CASSEGTGTGNYGYTF
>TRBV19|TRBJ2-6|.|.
TGTGCCAGTAGTCAGCGGGTAACCTTTGGTGGGGCCAACGTCCTGACTTTC
CASSQRVTFGGANVLTF
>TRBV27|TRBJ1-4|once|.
TGTGCCAGCGGCAGGGCCGGCGAAAAACTGTTTTTT
CASGRAGEKLFF
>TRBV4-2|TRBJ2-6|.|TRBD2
TGTGCCAGCAGCCAAGATGGGGAGGGAGACTCTGGGGCCAACGTCCTGACTTTC
CASSQDGEGDSGANVLTF
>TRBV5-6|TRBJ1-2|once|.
TGTGCCAGCAGCCTTACCCCCACGGGACTTAACTATGGCTACACCTTC
CASSLTPTGLNYGYTF
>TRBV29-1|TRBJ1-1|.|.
TGCAGCGCCAGAGAGACAGCGAACACTGAAGCTTTCTTT
CSARETANTEAFF
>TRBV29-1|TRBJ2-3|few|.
TGCAGCGTTTATTGGGGAGTAGATACGCAGTATTTT
CSVYWGVDTQYF
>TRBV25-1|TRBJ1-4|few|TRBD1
TGTGCCAGCAGTGAATACGGGACAGGGGGGCAATTTGTTGAAAAACTGTTTTTT
CASSEYGTGGQFVEKLFF
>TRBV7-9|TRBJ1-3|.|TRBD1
TGTGCCAGCAGCCCAAGGGGGACAGACTCTGGAAACACCATATATTTT
CASSPRGTDSGNTIYF
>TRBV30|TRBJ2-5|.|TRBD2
TGTGCCTGGAAAGCGGGAGGAGGTGAGACCCAGTACTTC
CAWKAGGGETQYF
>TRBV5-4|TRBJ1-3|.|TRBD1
TGTGCCAGCAGCTTGCCAGGGGGCTTTGGAAACACCATATATTTT
CASSLPGGFGNTIYF
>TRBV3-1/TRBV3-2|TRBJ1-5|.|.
TGTGCCAGCAGCCCGTACAGGAATAGCAATCAGCCCCAGCATTTT
CASSPYRNSNQPQHF
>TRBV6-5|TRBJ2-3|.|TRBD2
TGTGCCAGCACAAGGGGAGGGCCTGAAGATACGCAGTATTTT
CASTRGGPEDTQYF
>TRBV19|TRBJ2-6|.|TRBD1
TGTGCCAGTAGGGGACAGTTCAGCTCTGGGGCCAACGTCCTGACTTTC
CASRGQFSSGANVLTF